The T cell receptor beta chain under discussion was sequenced for a study of T cell responses to AZD1222 COVID-19 vaccine (dated by TCRdb to about 2021). Turning to the overall study: TCR sequencing was performed for 230 to 250 trial participants, of whom about 200 were given two doses of AZD1222 and around 25 were given two doses of MenACWY control vaccine. Enrollment into the trials was organized by age into subgroups of 18-55, 56-69 and 70-plus years, and those subgroups contained roughly 140, 27 and 60 TCR-sequenced participants, respectively.

Broad study findings and their caveats: After two AZD1222 doses, spike-specific TCR breadth and depth were significantly higher than at day 0 and than in MenACWY recipients. The whole spike protein was spanned by vaccine-associated CD4 TCRs, and dominant responses were seen in regions 160-218 and 743-854. Participants were mostly white British and included more females than males, and it was suggested by the authors that clonal diversity may have been underestimated. Because no day 14 peak-response samples were available, the repertoires could be characterized only after the peak T cell response. The 56-69-year group was small, and its depth increase did not reach significance, likely because of low power. Epitopes outside the regions mutated in the B.1.351 and B.1.1.7 variants were reportedly recognized by nearly half of the unique spike-specific TCRs. Conclusions about previously exposed vaccinees were limited because only a handful of AZD1222 recipients were SARS-CoV-2 seropositive at baseline.

The CDR3 regions of human TCRbeta chains were analyzed by immunosequencing. Processing in the source paper ran as follows. TCRs in the repertoires were compared against a reference library of SARS-CoV-2-specific TCRs that had been generated with the MIRA antigen-specificity platform. Breadth meant the fraction of unique TCRs that were SARS-CoV-2-associated, whereas depth meant the fraction of total T cells that were SARS-CoV-2-associated. Using the MIRA data, every spike-specific TCR was mapped to the spike region that the TCR reacted to and assigned to either a CD4 or a CD8 class. Log10-transformed breadth and depth values were compared by one-way ANOVA with Sidak's multiple comparisons tests. TCRdb holds this immuneACCESS table with in-frame rearrangements only. Some clones are missing; in checked studies, unresolved V genes explain under half, and the rest has no known cause. V, J and clone size were drawn from that table, and D and trimming were deduced from the DNA. In all, the sample holds 100,000 or so clones, and around 84% of those were seen once. The ten most abundant clones make up roughly 6% of the sample.

A note on this clone: Its antigen is not yet known. No much larger clone exists at a distance of one base, and base qualities are not known.

This sample's time point label indicates: about 28 days (+/-7) after the second vaccine dose. AZD1222 recipients given second doses at about 4 weeks or at about 12 weeks were pooled, since spike-specific TCR depth and breadth were not found to differ between the two schedules. Samples from vaccinated people were obtained from the UK trials COV001 and COV002, which included a single-blind randomized controlled phase 2/3 trial of AZD1222 (ChAdOx1 nCoV-19) in healthy adults. Trial participant PBMC samples were collected at day 0 and day 28 after the second dose for TCRbeta chain sequencing. The receptor's source is an adult who received the AZD1222 COVID-19 vaccine. Material: peripheral blood, obtained 28 days after the second AZD1222 dose.

The DNA sequence is TGTGCCAGCAGCTTCGAACGACGGGCCTCCTTCTTATCGGCTTTCTTT. This encodes CASSFERRASFLSAFF. The receptor chain draws on TRBV5-6 and TRBJ1-1; a confident D gene designation cannot be given. Trimming at the junction amounts to 2 bases on V and 11 bases on J, and the germline ends lie 25 bases apart. The CDR1 and CDR2 encoded by the germline V gene are SGHDT and YYEEEE. Including cysteine and phenylalanine, the CDR3 has 16 amino acids. Only CDR3 DNA remains: 48 bases, in frame from the first base.